The source of this T cell receptor beta chain is a study of blood T cells in healthy people across ages. Each donor gave roughly 9.2 milliliters of peripheral blood. The CDR3 runs to 12 residues. Germline CDR1 is SGDLS and CDR2 is YYNGEE. Between the trimmed V and J ends, which lost 3 bases and 10 bases, there was a span of 11 bases. A J-beta primer mix and a sample-barcoded 5' primer were used in a second PCR of roughly 6 to 12 cycles. TCRdb re-derived calls from the 5' RACE reads in MiXCR, one entry per CDR3 protein. Of 650,000 to 800,000 distinct CDR3 sequences detected, roughly 44% appear once; the ten largest clones hold approximately 20%.

This clonotype originated in a man aged 60 to 75 in good health. This chain joins TRBV9 and TRBJ2-1, with D tentatively TRBD2 (6 bases). What was sequenced was blood. The CDR3 nucleotides read TGTGCCAGCAGCGCCCGCGGGGCGGAGCAGTTCTTC. Amino acids: CASSARGAEQFF.